Sequencing of this T cell receptor (beta chain) was carried out in a study of blood T cell repertoires in COVID-19. Study as a whole: Acute-phase and convalescent COVID-19 samples originated in the United States, Italy and Spain. Sample material is recorded as cDNA or gDNA derived from T cells, B-cell-depleted T cells, or PBMCs.

Methods used by the authors: Nucleated cell number was recorded as an estimate derived from reference gene primer amplification. Libraries were prepared by immunoSEQ multiplex PCR; TCRdb keeps only in-frame clonotypes and omits some of them. V and J calls and clone size come straight from that table; D and trimming were deduced from the DNA. This table holds over 150,000 clones, 70% to 90% found once. V was pared by 0 bases and J by 4 bases, with 11 bases between. The V gene's germline CDR1 is SGDLS and CDR2 YYNGEE. This CDR3 is 15 amino acids long. The receptor comes from a man younger than 35 who had recovered from COVID-19. The rearrangement uses TRBV9 and TRBJ1-3; no clear D. Input material: peripheral blood. This CDR3 reads CASSVGGAGGNTIYF. Here the CDR3 DNA reads TGTGCCAGCAGCGTAGGGGGAGCGGGGGGAAACACCATATATTTT. The whole variable domain, remainder taken from reference TRBV9 and TRBJ1-3, is DSGVTQTPKHLITATGQRVTLRCSPRSGDLSVYWYQQSLDQGLQFLIQYYNGEERAKGNILERFSAQQFPDLHSELNLSSLELGDSALYFCASSVGGAGGNTIYFGEGSWLTVV.